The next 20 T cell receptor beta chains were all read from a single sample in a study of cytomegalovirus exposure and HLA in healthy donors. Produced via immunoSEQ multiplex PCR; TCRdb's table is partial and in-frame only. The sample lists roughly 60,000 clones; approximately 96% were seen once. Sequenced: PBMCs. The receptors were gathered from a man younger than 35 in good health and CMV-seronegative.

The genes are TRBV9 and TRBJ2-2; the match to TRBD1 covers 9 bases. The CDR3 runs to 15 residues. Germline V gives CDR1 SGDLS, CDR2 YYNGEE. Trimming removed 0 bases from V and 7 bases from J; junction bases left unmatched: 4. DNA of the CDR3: TGTGCCAGCAGCGTAGGGAGGACAGGGGACGGGGAGCTGTTTTTT. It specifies CASSVGRTGDGELFF.

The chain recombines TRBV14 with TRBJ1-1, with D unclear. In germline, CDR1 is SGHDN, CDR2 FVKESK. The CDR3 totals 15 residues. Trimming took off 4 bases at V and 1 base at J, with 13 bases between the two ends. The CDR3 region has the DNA TGTGCCAGCAGCCGTAGACTAGCGGGGAACACTGAAGCTTTCTTT. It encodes CASSRRLAGNTEAFF.

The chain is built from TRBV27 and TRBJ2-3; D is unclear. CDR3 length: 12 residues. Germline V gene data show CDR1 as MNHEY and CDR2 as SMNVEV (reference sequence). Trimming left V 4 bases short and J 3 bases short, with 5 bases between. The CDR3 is CASSSQTDTQYF. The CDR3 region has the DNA TGTGCCAGCAGTTCCCAGACAGATACGCAGTATTTT.

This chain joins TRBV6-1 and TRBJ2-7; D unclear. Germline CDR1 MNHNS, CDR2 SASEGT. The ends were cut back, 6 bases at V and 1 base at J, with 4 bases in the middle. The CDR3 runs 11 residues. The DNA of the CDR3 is TGTGCCAGCAGCCCTTCCTACGAGCAGTACTTC. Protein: CASSPSYEQYF.

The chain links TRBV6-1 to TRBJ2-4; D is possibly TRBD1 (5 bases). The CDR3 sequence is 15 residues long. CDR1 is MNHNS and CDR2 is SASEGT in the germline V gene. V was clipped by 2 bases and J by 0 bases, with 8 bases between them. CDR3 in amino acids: CASSEYRGAKNIQYF. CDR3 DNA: TGTGCCAGCAGTGAATATAGGGGAGCCAAAAACATTCAGTACTTC.

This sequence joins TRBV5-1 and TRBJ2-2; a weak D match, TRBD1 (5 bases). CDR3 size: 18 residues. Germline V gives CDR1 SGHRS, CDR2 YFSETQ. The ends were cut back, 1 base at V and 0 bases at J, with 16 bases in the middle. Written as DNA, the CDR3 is TGCGCCAGCAGCTTGTGGCGGTTGGGGCAGGCGAACACCGGGGAGCTGTTTTTT. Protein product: CASSLWRLGQANTGELFF.

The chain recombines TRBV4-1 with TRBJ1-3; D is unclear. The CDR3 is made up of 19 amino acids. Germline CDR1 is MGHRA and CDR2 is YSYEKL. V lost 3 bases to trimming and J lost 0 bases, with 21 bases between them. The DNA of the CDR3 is TGCGCCAGCAGCCAGCCCCCCGTGGGCCGAGCTTCCTCTGGAAACACCATATATTTT. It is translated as CASSQPPVGRASSGNTIYF.

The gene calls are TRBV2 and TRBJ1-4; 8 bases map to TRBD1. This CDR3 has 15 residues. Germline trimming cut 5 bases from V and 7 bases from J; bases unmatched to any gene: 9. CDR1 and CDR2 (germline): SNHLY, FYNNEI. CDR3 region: CASSTRTGLGEKLFF. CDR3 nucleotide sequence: TGTGCCAGCAGTACAAGGACAGGGCTAGGTGAAAAACTGTTTTTT. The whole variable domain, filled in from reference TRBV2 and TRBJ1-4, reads EPEVTQTPSHQVTQMGQEVILRCVPISNHLYFYWYRQILGQKVEFLVSFYNNEISEKSEIFDDQFSVERPDGSNFTLKIRSTKLEDSAMYFCASSTRTGLGEKLFFGSGTQLSVL.

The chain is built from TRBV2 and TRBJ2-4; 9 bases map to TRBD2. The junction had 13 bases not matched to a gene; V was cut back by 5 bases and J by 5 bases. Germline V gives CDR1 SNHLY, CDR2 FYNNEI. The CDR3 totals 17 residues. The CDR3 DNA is TGTGCCAGCAGTTTGGCTAGCGGGAAGGGGGGCCAAAACATTCAGTACTTC. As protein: CASSLASGKGGQNIQYF. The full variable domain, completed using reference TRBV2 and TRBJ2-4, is EPEVTQTPSHQVTQMGQEVILRCVPISNHLYFYWYRQILGQKVEFLVSFYNNEISEKSEIFDDQFSVERPDGSNFTLKIRSTKLEDSAMYFCASSLASGKGGQNIQYFGAGTRLSVL.

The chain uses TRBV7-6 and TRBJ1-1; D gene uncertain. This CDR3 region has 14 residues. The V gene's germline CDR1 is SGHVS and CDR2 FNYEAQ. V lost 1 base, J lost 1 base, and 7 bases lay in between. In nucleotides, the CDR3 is TGTGCCAGCAGCTTAGGGCAGGAGAACACTGAAGCTTTCTTT. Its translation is CASSLGQENTEAFF.

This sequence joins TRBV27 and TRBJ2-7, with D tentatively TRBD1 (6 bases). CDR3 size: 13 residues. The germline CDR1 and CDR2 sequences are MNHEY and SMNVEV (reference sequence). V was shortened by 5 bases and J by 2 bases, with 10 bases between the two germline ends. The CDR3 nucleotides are TGTGCCAGCAGTGTGACAGGCCCCTACGAGCAGTACTTC. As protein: CASSVTGPYEQYF.

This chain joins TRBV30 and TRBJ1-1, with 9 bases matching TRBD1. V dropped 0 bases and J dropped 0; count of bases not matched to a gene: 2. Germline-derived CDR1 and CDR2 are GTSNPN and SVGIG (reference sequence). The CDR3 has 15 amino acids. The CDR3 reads CAWSVQGAMNTEAFF. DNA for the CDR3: TGTGCCTGGAGTGTACAGGGGGCAATGAACACTGAAGCTTTCTTT.

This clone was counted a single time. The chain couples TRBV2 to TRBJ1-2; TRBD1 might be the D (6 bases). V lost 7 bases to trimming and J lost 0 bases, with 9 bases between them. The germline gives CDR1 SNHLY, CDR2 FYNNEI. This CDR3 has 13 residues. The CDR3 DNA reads TGTGCCAGCATTGGGACATCTAACTATGGCTACACCTTC. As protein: CASIGTSNYGYTF.

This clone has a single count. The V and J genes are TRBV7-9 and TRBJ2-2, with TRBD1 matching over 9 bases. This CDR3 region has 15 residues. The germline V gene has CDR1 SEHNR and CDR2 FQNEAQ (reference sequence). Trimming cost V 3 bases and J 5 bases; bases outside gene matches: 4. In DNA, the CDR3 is TGTGCCAGCAGCTTGGGACAGGGCGTGACCGGGGAGCTGTTTTTT. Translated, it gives CASSLGQGVTGELFF.

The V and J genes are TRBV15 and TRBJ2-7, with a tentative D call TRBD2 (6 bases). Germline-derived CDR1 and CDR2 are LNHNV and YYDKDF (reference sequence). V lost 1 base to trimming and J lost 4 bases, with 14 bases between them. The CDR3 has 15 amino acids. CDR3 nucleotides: TGTGCCACCAGCAGAGTCCCGGGAGTCCAATACGAGCAGTACTTC. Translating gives CATSRVPGVQYEQYF.

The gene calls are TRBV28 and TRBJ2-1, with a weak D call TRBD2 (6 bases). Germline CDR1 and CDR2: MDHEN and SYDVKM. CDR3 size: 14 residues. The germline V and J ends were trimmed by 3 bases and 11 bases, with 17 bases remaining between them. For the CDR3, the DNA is TGTGCCAGCAGTTTGAGAACGGGACTTTCCCAGCAGTTCTTC. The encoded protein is CASSLRTGLSQQFF.

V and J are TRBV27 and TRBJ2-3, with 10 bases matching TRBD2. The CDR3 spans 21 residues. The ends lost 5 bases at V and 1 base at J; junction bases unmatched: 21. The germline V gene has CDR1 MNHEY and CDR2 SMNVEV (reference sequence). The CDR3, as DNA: TGTGCCAGCAGTCCAACCCCCCTAGCGGGAGCAGGGTTCGTGGGCACAGATACGCAGTATTTT. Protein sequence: CASSPTPLAGAGFVGTDTQYF.

The chain's CDR3 is CAWHHSGRGQETQYF. The CDR3 bases are TGTGCCTGGCATCACTCAGGGCGGGGCCAAGAGACCCAGTACTTC. J is TRBJ2-5 and V is TRBV30, with D maybe TRBD2 (6 bases). CDR3 length: 15 residues. The V end was cut by 5 bases, the J end by 1 base, with 17 bases between. The germline CDR1 and CDR2 sequences are GTSNPN and SVGIG (reference sequence).

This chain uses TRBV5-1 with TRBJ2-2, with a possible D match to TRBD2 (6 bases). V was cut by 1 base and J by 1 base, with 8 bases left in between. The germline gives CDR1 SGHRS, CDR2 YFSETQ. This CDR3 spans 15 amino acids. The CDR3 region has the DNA TGCGCCAGCAGCTTGAGGCGGGAGAACACCGGGGAGCTGTTTTTT. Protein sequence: CASSLRRENTGELFF.

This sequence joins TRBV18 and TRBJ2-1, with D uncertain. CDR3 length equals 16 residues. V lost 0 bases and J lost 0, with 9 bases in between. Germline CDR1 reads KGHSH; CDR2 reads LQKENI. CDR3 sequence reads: CASSPPETPSYNEQFF. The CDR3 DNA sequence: TGTGCCAGCTCACCACCGGAGACTCCCTCCTACAATGAGCAGTTCTTC.